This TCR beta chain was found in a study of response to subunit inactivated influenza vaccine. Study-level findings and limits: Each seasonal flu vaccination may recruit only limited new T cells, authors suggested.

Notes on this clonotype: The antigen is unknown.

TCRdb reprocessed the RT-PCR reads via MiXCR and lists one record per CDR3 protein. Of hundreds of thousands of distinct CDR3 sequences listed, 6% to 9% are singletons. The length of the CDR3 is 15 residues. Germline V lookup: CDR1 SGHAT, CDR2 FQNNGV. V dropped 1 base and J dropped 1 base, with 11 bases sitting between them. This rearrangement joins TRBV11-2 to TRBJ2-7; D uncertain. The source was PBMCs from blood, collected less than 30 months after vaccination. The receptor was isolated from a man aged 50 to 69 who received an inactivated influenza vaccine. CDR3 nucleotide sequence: TGTGCCAGCAGCTTAGGGGCAGCATATTCCTACGAGCAGTACTTC. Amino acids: CASSLGAAYSYEQYF.